Below are 6 T cell receptor beta chains sequenced from a single sample in a study of T-cell memory formation after mild COVID-19. Via MiXCR, TCRdb re-called the 5' RACE reads, giving one row per CDR3 protein. Of more than 120,000 distinct CDR3 sequences listed, over 15% are singletons. The sample consisted of PBMCs or a T cell subset sorted from them (not recorded which). These receptors originate from an adult woman who had mild COVID-19 (a few samples of this study predate the infection). Cell type and time point are not known.

The chain recombines TRBV5-1 with TRBJ2-1; either TRBD1 or TRBD2 may supply D (5 bases each). The CDR3 has 13 amino acids. Per the germline V gene, CDR1 is SGHRS and CDR2 is YFSETQ. Trimming left V 2 bases short and J 7 bases short, with 10 bases between. The CDR3 region is CASSFGRENEQFF. CDR3 nucleotide sequence: TGCGCCAGCAGCTTTGGCAGGGAGAATGAGCAGTTCTTC.

CDR3 sequence (DNA): TGTGCCAGCAGTCGGGAAGCCAGGGGTGCGGTCACTGAAGCTTTCTTT. Its translation is CASSREARGAVTEAFF. The chain recombines TRBV2 with TRBJ1-1; D possibly corresponds to TRBD1 (6 bases). Germline lookup yields CDR1 SNHLY and CDR2 FYNNEI. V was trimmed by 5 bases and J by 4 bases, leaving 20 bases between them. CDR3 length: 16 residues.

The V gene is TRBV4-2, the J gene TRBJ1-4, with 9 bases identical to TRBD1. Germline CDR1 is LGHNA and CDR2 is YNFKEQ. The CDR3 spans 15 residues. V lost 2 bases to trimming and J lost 7 bases; unmatched junction nucleotides: 5. The CDR3 coding sequence is TGTGCCAGCAGCCAACCGGACAGGGGCTCTGAAAAACTGTTTTTT. It is translated as CASSQPDRGSEKLFF.

The table lists this clonotype with a few counts. The V gene is TRBV20-1, the J gene TRBJ2-7; 12 bases align to TRBD2. Germline trimming cut 6 bases from V and 2 bases from J; bases unmatched to any gene: 11. This CDR3 comprises 16 residues. In germline, CDR1 is DFQATT, CDR2 SNEGSKA (reference sequence). CDR3 sequence: CSAPTSGSQWPYEQYF. The CDR3, as DNA: TGCAGTGCGCCGACTAGCGGGAGCCAGTGGCCCTACGAGCAGTACTTC.

This clonotype has just a few counts. V and J are TRBV6-2 or TRBV6-3 and TRBJ2-7; D is possibly TRBD1 or TRBD2 (5 bases each). The CDR3 covers 14 residues. Germline-derived CDR1 and CDR2 are MNHEY and SVGEGT. V dropped 4 bases and J dropped 6 bases, with 16 bases sitting between them. The chain's CDR3 is CASSLAGTAGEQYF. CDR3 sequence (DNA): TGTGCCAGCAGTTTGGCCGGGACGGCGGGCGAGCAGTACTTC.

In this sample, this clonotype turned up a few times. The chain recombines TRBV7-6 with TRBJ2-1; a possible D gene is TRBD2 (6 bases). CDR1 is SGHVS, CDR2 FNYEAQ, per germline. The CDR3 has 16 residues. Trimming stripped 2 bases from V and 7 bases from J, with 18 bases between. The CDR3: CASSLFGGIRWNEQFF. CDR3 DNA sequence: TGTGCCAGCAGCTTATTCGGCGGGATAAGGTGGAATGAGCAGTTCTTC.